This T cell receptor (beta chain) is from a study of CD8 T cells in ankylosing spondylitis. Remarks on this clonotype: Its cognate antigen is unknown.

From the 5' RACE reads, TCRdb called clonotypes with MiXCR, one entry per CDR3 protein. The sample includes almost 400,000 distinct CDR3 sequences, more than 20% of them seen just once. General study points: About 8 highly homologous variants formed a TCR beta motif that appeared characteristic of ankylosing spondylitis blood.

This CDR3 spans 14 amino acids. CDR1 and CDR2 from the germline V gene are SGHRS and YFSETQ. V was cut by 0 bases and J by 4 bases, with 11 bases left in between. The rearrangement links TRBV5-1 to TRBJ2-7; D is undetermined. Sequencing was carried out using blood, either unsorted or a sorted T cell fraction (not recorded which). This TCR was recovered from a male donor with ankylosing spondylitis. The CDR3 DNA reads as TGCGCCAGCAGCTTGGCGCCCGCGTCGTACGAGCAGTACTTC. Its translation: CASSLAPASYEQYF.